The sequence of this T cell receptor beta chain was determined in a study of blood T cell repertoires in COVID-19. As for the study in general: Spain, Italy and the United States supplied samples that represented acute and convalescent COVID-19.

Profiled with immunoSEQ multiplex PCR; TCRdb holds only in-frame clones, not every one. The sample carries tens of thousands of clones, approximately 80% recorded once. The V segment lost 4 bases and the J segment 6 bases; nucleotides outside the gene matches: 0. CDR1 is SGHRS, CDR2 YFSETQ, per germline. The CDR3 spans 12 residues. The chain carries TRBV5-1 and TRBJ2-2; 7 bases match TRBD1. The TCR originated in a human donor in a cohort sampled during active COVID-19. The sample comprised peripheral blood. CDR3 region: CASSTGAGELFF. The DNA of the CDR3 is TGCGCCAGCAGCACAGGGGCCGGGGAGCTGTTTTTT.